This T cell receptor (beta chain) was sequenced in a study of cytomegalovirus exposure and HLA in healthy donors. General study points: Later analysis suggested links between common viral pathogens and several top significant clusters. Highest at DRB1 and lowest at HLA-C, TCR association rates differed among HLA loci in a later analysis. The majority of TCR sequences were rare, yet some public TCRs appeared in many donors. Most likely, a cluster of highly shared sequence variants arose as a sequencing artifact.

PCR used 60 Vbeta primers and 13 Jbeta primers. The repertoire was sequenced with immunoSEQ multiplex PCR; TCRdb's copy has only in-frame clones and lacks some. Here the sample spans about 77,000 clones, 75% to 80% being singletons. The CDR3 runs 16 residues. Germline V lookup: CDR1 SGHVS, CDR2 FNYEAQ. Trimming took 4 bases from V and 9 from J; bases not matched to a gene: 7. With respect to this clone: As yet, its antigen is unknown.

This chain uses TRBV7-6 with TRBJ1-6; 12 nucleotides line up with TRBD1. The TCR sequence derives from a man aged 40-55 years in good health and CMV-seronegative. The sample was PBMCs. Here the CDR3 DNA reads TGTGCCAGCAGCTCCGGGACAGGGGGCGCGGGTTCACCCCTCCACTTT. This encodes CASSSGTGGAGSPLHF.